This TCR beta chain was observed in a study of cytomegalovirus exposure and HLA in healthy donors. 13 Jbeta primers and 60 Vbeta primers were used for the PCR. Clones were read by immunoSEQ multiplex PCR, and TCRdb kept only the in-frame ones, dropping some. The sample holds under 100,000 clones; about 79% are singletons and the top ten take 5.5% to 7.5%. Study findings and constraints: A reported reduction in N-insertions relative to the approximately 670-donor mean was seen in an Asian-associated ancestry cluster in a later analysis. In a later analysis, common viral pathogens appeared linked to several of the most significant clusters.

Trimming shortened V by 6 bases and J by 4 bases, and 22 bases separated the two germline ends. The CDR3 runs 16 residues. Germline lookup yields CDR1 LNHDA and CDR2 SQIVND (reference sequence). Concerning this clone: Its target is unknown.

The clonotype comes from a man younger than 30 in good health and CMV-seropositive. The specimen sequenced was PBMCs. The chain recombines TRBV19 with TRBJ2-7; possible D gene TRBD1, 5 bases. The CDR3 here is CASRPVGLGQVYEQYF. The CDR3 nucleotides are TGTGCCAGTAGACCTGTCGGCCTAGGACAAGTATACGAGCAGTACTTC.